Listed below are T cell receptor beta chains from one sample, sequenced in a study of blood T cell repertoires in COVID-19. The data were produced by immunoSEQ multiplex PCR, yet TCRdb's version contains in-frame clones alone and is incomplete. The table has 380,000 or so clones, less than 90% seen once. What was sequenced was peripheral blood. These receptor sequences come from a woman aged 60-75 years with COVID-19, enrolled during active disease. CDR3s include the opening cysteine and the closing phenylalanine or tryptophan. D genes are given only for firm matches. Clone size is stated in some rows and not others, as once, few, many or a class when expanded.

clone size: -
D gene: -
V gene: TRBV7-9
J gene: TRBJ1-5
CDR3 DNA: TGTGCCAGCAGCACAAACCGGGGGGGCGGCAATCAGCCCCAGCATTTT
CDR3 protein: CASSTNRGGGNQPQHF

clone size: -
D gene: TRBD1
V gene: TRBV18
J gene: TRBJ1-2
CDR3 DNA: TGTGCCAGCTCCCCCCGGGACAGGGTCCGATGGGGCTACACCTTC
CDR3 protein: CASSPRDRVRWGYTF

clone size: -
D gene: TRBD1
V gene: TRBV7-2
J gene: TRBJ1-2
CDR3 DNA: TGTGCCAGCAGCTTAGAACCCTCTAGACAGGGACACTATGGCTACACCTTC
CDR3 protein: CASSLEPSRQGHYGYTF

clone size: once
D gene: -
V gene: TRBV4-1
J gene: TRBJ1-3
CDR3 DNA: TGCGCCAGCAGCCAAGGTGATGGGCGCTCTGGAAACACCATATATTTT
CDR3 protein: CASSQGDGRSGNTIYF

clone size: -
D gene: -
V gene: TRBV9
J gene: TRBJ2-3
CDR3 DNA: TGTGCCAGCAGCTTACCGGCAGGAATCAAGTATTTT
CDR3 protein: CASSLPAGIKYF

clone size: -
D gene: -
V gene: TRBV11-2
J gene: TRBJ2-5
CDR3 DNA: TGTGCCAGCAGCTTGGAACACAGCCTCCCCCAAGAGACCCAGTACTTC
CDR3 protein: CASSLEHSLPQETQYF

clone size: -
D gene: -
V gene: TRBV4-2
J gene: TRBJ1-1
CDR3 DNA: TGTGCCAGCAGCCGGCTGGACAGACCCCTGAACACTGAAGCTTTCTTT
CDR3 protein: CASSRLDRPLNTEAFF

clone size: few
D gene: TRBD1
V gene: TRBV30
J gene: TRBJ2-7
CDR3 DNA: TGTGCCTGGACTACAGGGGACGAGCAGTACTTC
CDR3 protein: CAWTTGDEQYF

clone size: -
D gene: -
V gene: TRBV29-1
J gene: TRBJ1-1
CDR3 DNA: TGCAGCGTTGGGTATATGGGGGCGAACACTGAAGCTTTCTTT
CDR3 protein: CSVGYMGANTEAFF

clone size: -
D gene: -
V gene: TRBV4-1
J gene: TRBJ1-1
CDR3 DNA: TGCGCCAGCAGCCTTGGGGGTCGGGGGGTTAACACTGAAGCTTTCTTT
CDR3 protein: CASSLGGRGVNTEAFF

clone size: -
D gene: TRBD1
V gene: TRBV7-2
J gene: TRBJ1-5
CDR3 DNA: TGTGCCAGCAGCTTAACGACAGGGGGGCAGCCCCAGCATTTT
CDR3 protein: CASSLTTGGQPQHF

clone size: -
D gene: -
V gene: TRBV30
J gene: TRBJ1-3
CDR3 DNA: TGTGCCTGGGGAGGAAAACAGGGAGCCCTTTCTGGAAACACCATATATTTT
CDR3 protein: CAWGGKQGALSGNTIYF

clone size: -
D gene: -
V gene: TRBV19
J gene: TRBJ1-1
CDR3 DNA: TGTGCCAGTAGTATAAGCGGGTGGATGAACACTGAAGCTTTCTTT
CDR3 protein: CASSISGWMNTEAFF

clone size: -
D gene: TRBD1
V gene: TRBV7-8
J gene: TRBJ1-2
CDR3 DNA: TGTGCCAGCAGCGCCAGCCACACAGGGGGCGGCTACACCTTC
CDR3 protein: CASSASHTGGGYTF

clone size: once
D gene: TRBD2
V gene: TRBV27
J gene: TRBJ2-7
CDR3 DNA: TGTGCCAGCAGTTTAAAGGGACTAGCGGAAAGACGCTACGAGCAGTACTTC
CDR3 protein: CASSLKGLAERRYEQYF

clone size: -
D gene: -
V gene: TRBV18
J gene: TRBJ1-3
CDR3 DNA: TGTGCCAGCTCACCGTTCCCCGACTTCTCTGGAAACACCATATATTTT
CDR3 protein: CASSPFPDFSGNTIYF

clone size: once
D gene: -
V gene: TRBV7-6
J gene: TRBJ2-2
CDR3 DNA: TGTGCCAGCAGCAGAATCAGGGGTTTGGACACCGGGGAGCTGTTTTTT
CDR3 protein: CASSRIRGLDTGELFF

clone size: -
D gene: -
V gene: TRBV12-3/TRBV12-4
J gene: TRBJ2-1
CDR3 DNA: TGTGCCAGCAACAACCAGGGGTACGAGCAGTTCTTC
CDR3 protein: CASNNQGYEQFF

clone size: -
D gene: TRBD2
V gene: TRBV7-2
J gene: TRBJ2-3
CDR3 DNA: TGTGCCAGCAGCCAGACCCCAGCGGGGTTTAGCACAGATACGCAGTATTTT
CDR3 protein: CASSQTPAGFSTDTQYF

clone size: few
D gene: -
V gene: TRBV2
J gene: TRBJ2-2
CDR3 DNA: TGTGGAGGCGGCCCCGGGGAGCTGTTTTTT
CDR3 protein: CGGGPGELFF

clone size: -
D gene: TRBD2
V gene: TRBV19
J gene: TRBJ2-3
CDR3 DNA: TGTGCCAGTACTCTGGGGGGGATAACAGATACGCAGTATTTT
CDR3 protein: CASTLGGITDTQYF

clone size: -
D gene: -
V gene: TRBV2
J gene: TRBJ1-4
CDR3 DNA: TGTGCCAGCAGTGGAGGGAGTAGACTGTTTTTT
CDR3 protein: CASSGGSRLFF

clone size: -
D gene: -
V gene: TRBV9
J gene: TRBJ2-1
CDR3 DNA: TGTGCCAGCAGCGTAGACCCGAGCCTTGAGCAGTTCTTC
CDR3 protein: CASSVDPSLEQFF

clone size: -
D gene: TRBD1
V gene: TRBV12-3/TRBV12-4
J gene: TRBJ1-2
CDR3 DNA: TGTGCCAGCGCTACATCCACAGGGGGTGGCTACACCTTC
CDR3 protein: CASATSTGGGYTF

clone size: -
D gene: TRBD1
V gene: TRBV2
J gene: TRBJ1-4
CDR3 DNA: TGTGCCAGCGGTTTGGTCAGGGGGCGTTTGGAAGAAAAACTGTTTTTT
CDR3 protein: CASGLVRGRLEEKLFF